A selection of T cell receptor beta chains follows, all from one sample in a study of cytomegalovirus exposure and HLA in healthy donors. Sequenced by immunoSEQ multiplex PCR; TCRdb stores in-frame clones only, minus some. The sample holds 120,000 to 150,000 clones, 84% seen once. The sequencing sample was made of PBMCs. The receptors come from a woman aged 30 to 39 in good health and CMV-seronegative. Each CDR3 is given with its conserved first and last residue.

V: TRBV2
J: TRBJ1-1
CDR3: CASSEALGDTEAFF

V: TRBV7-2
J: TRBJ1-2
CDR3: CASSLLAGDYGYTF

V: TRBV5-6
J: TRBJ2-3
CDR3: CASSLIVGRGTDTQYF

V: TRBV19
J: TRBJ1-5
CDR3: CASSEDRGGNQPQHF

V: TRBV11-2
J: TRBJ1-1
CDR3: CASSSGTGSLEAFF

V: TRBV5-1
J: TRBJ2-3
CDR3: CASRGLAGGGSTDTQYF

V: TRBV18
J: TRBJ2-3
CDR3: CASAGLTQYF

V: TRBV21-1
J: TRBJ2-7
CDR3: CASSPESSQSYEQYF

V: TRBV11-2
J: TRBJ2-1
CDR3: CASSPRGGTDYNEQFF

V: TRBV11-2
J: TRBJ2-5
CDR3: CASSLSLAEETQYF

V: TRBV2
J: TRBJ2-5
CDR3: CASSGQGVRETQYF

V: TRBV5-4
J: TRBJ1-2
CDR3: CASSPILSGYGYTF

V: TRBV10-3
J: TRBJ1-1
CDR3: CAISQGTLEAFF

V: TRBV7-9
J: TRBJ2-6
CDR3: CASSEGQGYLSGANVLTF

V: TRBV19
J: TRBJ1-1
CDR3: CATAGRTEAFF

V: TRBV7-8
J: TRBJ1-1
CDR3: CASSSGQGNTEAFF

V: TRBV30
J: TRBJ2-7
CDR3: CAWRETGGEYF

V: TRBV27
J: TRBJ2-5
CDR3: CASSPDITSGGARETQYF

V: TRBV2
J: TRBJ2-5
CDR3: CASSVRGLARQETQYF

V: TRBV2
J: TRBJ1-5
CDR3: CASSGTGNQPQHF

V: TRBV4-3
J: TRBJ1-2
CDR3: CASSQDLDRIYGYTF

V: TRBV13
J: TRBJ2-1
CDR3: CASREERGGNYEQFF

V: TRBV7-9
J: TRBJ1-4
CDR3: CASSASGREKLFF

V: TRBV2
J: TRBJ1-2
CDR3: CASSGVGTGGGYTF

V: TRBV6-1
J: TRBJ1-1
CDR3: CASSEVFEAFF

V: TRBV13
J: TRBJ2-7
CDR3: CASSLGRVLYEQYF

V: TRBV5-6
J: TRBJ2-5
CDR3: CASSNGQGGETQYF

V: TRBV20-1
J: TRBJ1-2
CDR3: CSANRGYGYTF

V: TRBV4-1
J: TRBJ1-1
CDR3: CASSQGRWTASEAFF

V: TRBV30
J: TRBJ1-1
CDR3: CAWKQGTGTEAFF

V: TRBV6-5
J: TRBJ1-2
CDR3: CASSLETGRGGYTF

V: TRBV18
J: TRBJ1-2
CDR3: CASSPRQGEGGYTF

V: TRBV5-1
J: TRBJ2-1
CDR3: CASSFGGGSYNEQFF

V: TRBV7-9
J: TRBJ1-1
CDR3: CASSLNTEAFF

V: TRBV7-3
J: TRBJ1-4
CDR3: CASSQSKESGNEKLFF

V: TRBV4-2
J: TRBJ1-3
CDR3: CASSPPGHSSGNTIYF

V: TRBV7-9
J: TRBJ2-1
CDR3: CASTAYLLAGGGQFF

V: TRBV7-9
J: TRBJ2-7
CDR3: CASTRDRATDEQYF

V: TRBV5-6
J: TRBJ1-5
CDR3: CASSLAAGTGVQPQHF

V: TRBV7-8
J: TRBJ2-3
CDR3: CASSSRRIAGGADTQYF

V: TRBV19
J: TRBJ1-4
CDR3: CASNFSFVRRAATNEKLFF

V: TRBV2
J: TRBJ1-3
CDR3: CASRGQRDTIYF

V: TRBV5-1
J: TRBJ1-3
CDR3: CASSLETGLSNGNTIYF

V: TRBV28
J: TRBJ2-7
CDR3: CASRRRDRGVESREQYF

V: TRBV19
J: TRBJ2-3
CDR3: CASSPTLAGGRTDTQYF

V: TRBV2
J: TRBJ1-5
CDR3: CASSIGGSNQPQHF

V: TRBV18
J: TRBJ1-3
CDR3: CASSPGRDSYSGNTIYF

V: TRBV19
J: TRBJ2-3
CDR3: CASSLQSGPPGDTQYF